The 5 T cell receptor beta chains listed next were all sequenced from one sample in a study of cytomegalovirus exposure and HLA in healthy donors (dated by TCRdb to 2016 to 2017). Libraries were constructed by the immunoSEQ multiplex PCR assay. A mixture of 60 forward primers for TCR Vbeta segments and 13 reverse primers for TCR Jbeta segments was used in the multiplex PCR. TCRdb took this table from immuneACCESS and kept in-frame rearrangements with V and J called. Such tables lack part of the clones; where checked against another copy, unresolved V genes explain under half of the gap, and the rest is unexplained. In this sample the table shows some 180,000 clones, about three quarters of which occur a single time. The ten largest clones capture roughly 1.6% of the sample. The sequencing sample was made of PBMCs. The receptor source for this set is a man aged 18 to 29 in good health and CMV-seronegative.

The chain recombines TRBV6-4 with TRBJ2-1; 8 positions match TRBD2. Trimming took 8 bases from V and 5 from J; bases not matched to a gene: 5. The CDR3 covers 13 residues. Per the germline V gene, CDR1 is MRHNA and CDR2 is SNTAGT. The DNA of the CDR3 is TGTGCCAGCCGGGGGGGTTGGGACAATGAGCAGTTCTTC. Its protein is CASRGGWDNEQFF.

This chain joins TRBV20-1 and TRBJ2-7; tentatively, D is TRBD1 (5 bases). CDR1 is DFQATT, CDR2 SNEGSKA, per germline (reference sequence). Trimming took off 3 bases at V and 6 bases at J, with 9 bases between the two ends. CDR3 size: 11 residues. The CDR3 loop reads CSASRAGEQYF. The CDR3 nucleotides read TGCAGTGCTAGCAGGGCAGGCGAGCAGTACTTC.

The sample holds a few counts of this clone. V gene TRBV5-5 combines with J gene TRBJ2-7, with 9 bases aligning to TRBD1. The trim removed 0 bases at V and 2 bases at J, leaving 0 bases unmatched. Germline V gene data show CDR1 as SGHKS and CDR2 as YYEKEE (reference sequence). CDR3 length equals 14 residues. CDR3 DNA: TGTGCCAGCAGCTTGGGACAGGGGGCCTACGAGCAGTACTTC. As protein: CASSLGQGAYEQYF.

As to this clone: Different DNA sequences within this sample yield the same CDR3. J is TRBJ2-7 and V is TRBV7-8; 8 bases align to TRBD2. CDR3 size: 17 residues. Germline-derived CDR1 and CDR2 are SGHVS and FQNEAQ. Trimming at V came to 5 bases and at J to 2 bases, leaving 14 bases not matched to a gene. The CDR3, as DNA: TGTGCCAGCAGCCTAGAGCTGGGTGGCGGGGGGACCTACGAGCAGTACTTC. It encodes CASSLELGGGGTYEQYF.

The V gene is TRBV7-2, the J gene TRBJ2-5; D remains ambiguous. The J call is in doubt because the DNA end fits TRBJ2-7 better. Germline CDR1 reads SGHTA; CDR2 reads FQGNSA. The CDR3 loop spans 13 amino acids. The CDR3 nucleotides are TGTGCCAGCAGCCTTAATTTTGCCTACGAGCAGTACTTC. This codes for CASSLNFAYEQYF.